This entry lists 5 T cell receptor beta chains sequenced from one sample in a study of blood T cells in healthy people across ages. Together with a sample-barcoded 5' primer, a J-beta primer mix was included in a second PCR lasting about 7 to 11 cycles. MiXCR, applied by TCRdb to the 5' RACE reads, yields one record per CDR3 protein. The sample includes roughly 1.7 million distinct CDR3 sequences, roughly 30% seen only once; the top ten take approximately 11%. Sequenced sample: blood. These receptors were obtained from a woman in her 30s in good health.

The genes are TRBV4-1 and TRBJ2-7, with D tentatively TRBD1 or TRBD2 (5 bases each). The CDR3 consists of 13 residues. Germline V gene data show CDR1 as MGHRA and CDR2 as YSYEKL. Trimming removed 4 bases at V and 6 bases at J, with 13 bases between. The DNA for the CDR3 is TGCGCCAGCAGCCCACCTGGGGGATCCGAGCAGTACTTC. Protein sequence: CASSPPGGSEQYF.

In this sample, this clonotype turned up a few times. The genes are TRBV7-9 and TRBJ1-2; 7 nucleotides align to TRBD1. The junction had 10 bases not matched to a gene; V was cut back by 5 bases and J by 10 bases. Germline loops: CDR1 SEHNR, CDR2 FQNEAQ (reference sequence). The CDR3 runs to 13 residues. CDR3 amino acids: CASSRPQGVVYTF. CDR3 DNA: TGTGCCAGCAGCCGCCCTCAGGGGGTTGTCTACACCTTC.

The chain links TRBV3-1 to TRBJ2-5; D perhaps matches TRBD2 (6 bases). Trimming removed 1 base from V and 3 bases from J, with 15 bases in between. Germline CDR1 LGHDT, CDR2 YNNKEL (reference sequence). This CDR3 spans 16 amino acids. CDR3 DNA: TGTGCCAGCAGCCAAGGGCTTCGGGACTCCAAAGAGACCCAGTACTTC. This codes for CASSQGLRDSKETQYF.

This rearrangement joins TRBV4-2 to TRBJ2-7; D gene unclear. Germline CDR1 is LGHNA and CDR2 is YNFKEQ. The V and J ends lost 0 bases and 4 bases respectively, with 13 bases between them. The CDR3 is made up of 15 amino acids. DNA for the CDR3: TGTGCCAGCAGCCAAGAATATGGAAAGTTTTACGAGCAGTACTTC. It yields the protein CASSQEYGKFYEQYF.

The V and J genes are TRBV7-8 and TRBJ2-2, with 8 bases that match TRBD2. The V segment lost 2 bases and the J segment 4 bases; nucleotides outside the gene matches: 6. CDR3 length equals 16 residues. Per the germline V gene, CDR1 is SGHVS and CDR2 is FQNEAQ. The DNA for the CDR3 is TGTGCCAGCAGCTTACCGGGAGGGCTTGTCACCGGGGAGCTGTTTTTT. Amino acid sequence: CASSLPGGLVTGELFF.